A single sample gave rise to the 12 T cell receptor beta chains below, sequenced in a study of T cells in localized non-small cell lung cancer (TCRdb year 2020). Library creation used the immunoSEQ multiplex PCR assay. TCRdb retrieved this table from immuneACCESS and kept in-frame rearrangements only. Not all clones are present; in checked studies, unresolved V genes account for under half, and no reason is known for the remainder. The sample has around 15,000 clones on record, about 92% of them singletons. The ten largest clones add up to around 2.5% of the sample. This specimen was peripheral blood mononuclear cells, taken before any cancer treatment. The receptors stem from a man aged 35 to 69 with stage III lung adenocarcinoma.

The chain carries TRBV19 and TRBJ2-7; no definite D call. Germline-derived CDR1 and CDR2 are LNHDA and SQIVND (reference sequence). Trimming pared 4 bases from V and 6 bases from J, leaving 7 bases between. CDR3 length: 11 residues. The CDR3 loop is CASSRSGEQYF. CDR3 DNA: TGTGCCAGTAGTAGGTCAGGCGAGCAGTACTTC.

V and J are TRBV27 and TRBJ2-7, with 7 bases fitting TRBD1. This CDR3 contains 14 residues. The germline CDR1 and CDR2 sequences are MNHEY and SMNVEV (reference sequence). The J segment lost 6 bases and the V segment lost 5 bases, leaving 10 bases of the junction unmatched. CDR3: CASSPLTHRGEQYF. CDR3 DNA: TGTGCCAGCAGTCCCCTTACCCACAGGGGCGAGCAGTACTTC.

The rearrangement links TRBV4-3 to TRBJ1-5; no reliable D call. Per the germline V gene, CDR1 is LGHNA and CDR2 is YSLEER. The CDR3 is made up of 13 amino acids. Trimming stripped 0 bases from V and 9 bases from J, with 9 bases between. CDR3 bases: TGCGCCAGCAGCCAAGACCTACCGCGGCCCCAGCATTTT. Translation: CASSQDLPRPQHF.

J is TRBJ2-3 and V is TRBV5-1, with no clear D. Trimming removed 1 base from V and 5 bases from J, with 5 bases in between. The CDR3 has 12 amino acids. Germline V CDR1 and CDR2: SGHRS, YFSETQ. CDR3 amino acids: CASSLTGDTQYF. The CDR3 DNA reads TGCGCCAGCAGCTTGACTGGAGATACGCAGTATTTT. Full variable domain (missing parts from reference TRBV5-1 and TRBJ2-3): KAGVTQTPRYLIKTRGQQVTLSCSPISGHRSVSWYQQTPGQGLQFLFEYFSETQRNKGNFPGRFSGRQFSNSRSEMNVSTLELGDSALYLCASSLTGDTQYFGPGTRLTVL.

The chain couples TRBV6-5 to TRBJ2-1, with TRBD2 matching over 9 bases. Germline-derived CDR1 and CDR2 are MNHEY and SVGAGI. The CDR3 length is 15 residues. With V trimmed by 5 bases and J by 1 base, 3 bases remained unmatched. The CDR3 region has the DNA TGTGCCAGCAGTACTAGCGGGTTTTCCTACAATGAGCAGTTCTTC. Residues: CASSTSGFSYNEQFF.

This clone was recorded only once. The V gene is TRBV4-3, the J gene TRBJ2-7; D is uncertain. The CDR3 covers 15 residues. Trimming stripped 1 base from V and 4 bases from J, with 14 bases between. Germline V gene lookup returns CDR1 LGHNA and CDR2 YSLEER. Written as DNA, the CDR3 is TGCGCCAGCAGCCAAGGGGATACAGAAATTTACGAGCAGTACTTC. Translated: CASSQGDTEIYEQYF.

The V and J genes are TRBV7-2 and TRBJ2-4; perhaps TRBD2 as D (5 bases). Trimming left V 2 bases short and J 9 bases short, with 17 bases between. The CDR3 is 15 amino acids. In germline, CDR1 is SGHTA, CDR2 FQGNSA. CDR3 in DNA: TGTGCCAGCAGCTTAAGCGGCACGGGTCTGGGCATTCAGTACTTC. It yields the protein CASSLSGTGLGIQYF.

This chain joins TRBV18 and TRBJ2-1; 8 bases align to TRBD1. Trimming took 3 bases from V and 6 from J; bases not matched to a gene: 13. CDR3 length: 17 amino acids. In germline, CDR1 is KGHSH, CDR2 LQKENI. This CDR3 reads CASSPLLRGQGGNEQFF. The CDR3 nucleotides are TGTGCCAGCTCACCCCTCTTACGAGGACAGGGCGGCAATGAGCAGTTCTTC.

This clone was observed once. This chain connects TRBV5-1 to TRBJ2-4, with D perhaps TRBD1 (6 bases). V dropped 4 bases and J dropped 3 bases, with 11 bases sitting between them. This CDR3 comprises 14 residues. From germline, CDR1 is SGHRS and CDR2 YFSETQ. The CDR3 sequence is CASSPGQDKNIQYF. CDR3 nucleotides: TGCGCCAGCAGCCCGGGACAAGACAAAAACATTCAGTACTTC.

The chain joins TRBV23-1 to TRBJ2-6; D may be TRBD2 (5 bases). TRBV23-1 is treated as an ORF (open reading frame) with a function not yet certain. The CDR3 covers 18 residues. The V gene lost 5 bases and the J gene lost 5 bases, with 22 bases spanning the gap. The CDR3 bases are TGCGCCAGCAGTGTGGACTGGTCGCAACAAAGTCGGGCCAACGTCCTGACTTTC. It yields the protein CASSVDWSQQSRANVLTF.

The chain combines TRBV18 with TRBJ1-5; the match to TRBD1 covers 10 bases. The V gene end was trimmed by 3 bases and the J gene end by 6 bases; junction bases not matched to a gene: 5. Germline CDR1 KGHSH, CDR2 LQKENI. CDR3 length: 15 amino acids. CDR3 sequence (DNA): TGTGCCAGCTCACCCGAGACAGGGGGCAGTCAGCCCCAGCATTTT. Amino acid sequence: CASSPETGGSQPQHF. Drawing the rest from reference TRBV18 and TRBJ1-5, the complete variable domain is NAGVMQNPRHLVRRRGQEARLRCSPMKGHSHVYWYRQLPEEGLKFMVYLQKENIIDESGMPKERFSAEFPKEGPSILRIQQVVRGDSAAYFCASSPETGGSQPQHFGDGTRLSIL.

V is TRBV13 and J is TRBJ2-3; possible D gene TRBD1, 6 bases. V was cut by 0 bases and J by 0 bases, with 13 bases left in between. The CDR3 extends over 17 amino acids. The germline CDR1 and CDR2 sequences are PRHDT and FYEKMQ (reference sequence). CDR3 sequence reads: CASSLGRGSGSTDTQYF. The CDR3 nucleotides read TGTGCCAGCAGCTTAGGGAGGGGGAGCGGCAGCACAGATACGCAGTATTTT.